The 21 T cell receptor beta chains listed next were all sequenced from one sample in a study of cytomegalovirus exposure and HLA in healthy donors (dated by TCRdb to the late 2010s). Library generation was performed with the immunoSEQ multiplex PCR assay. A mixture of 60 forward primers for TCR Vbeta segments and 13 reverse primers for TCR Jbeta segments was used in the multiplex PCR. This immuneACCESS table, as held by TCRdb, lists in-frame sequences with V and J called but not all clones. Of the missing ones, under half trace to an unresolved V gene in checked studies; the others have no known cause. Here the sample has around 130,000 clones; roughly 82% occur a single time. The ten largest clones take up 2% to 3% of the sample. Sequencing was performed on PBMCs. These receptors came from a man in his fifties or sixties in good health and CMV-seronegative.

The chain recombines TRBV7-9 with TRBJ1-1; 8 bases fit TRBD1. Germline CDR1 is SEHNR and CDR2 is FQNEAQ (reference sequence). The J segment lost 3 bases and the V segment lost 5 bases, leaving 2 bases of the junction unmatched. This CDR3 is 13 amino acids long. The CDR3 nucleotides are TGTGCCAGCAGCCAGACAGGGGACACTGAAGCTTTCTTT. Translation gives CASSQTGDTEAFF.

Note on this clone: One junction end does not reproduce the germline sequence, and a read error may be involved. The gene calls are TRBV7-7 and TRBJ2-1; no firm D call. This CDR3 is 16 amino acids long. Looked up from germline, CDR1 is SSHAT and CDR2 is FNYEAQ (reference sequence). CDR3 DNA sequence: TGTGCTAGCAGCTTATTGGGCCCCGGAACCTACAATGAGCAGTTCTTC. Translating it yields CASSLLGPGTYNEQFF.

The CDR3, as DNA: TGCGCCAGCAGCTTGGGACTAGCGGGGGGCCGCTACAATGAGCAGTTCTTC. Translating it yields CASSLGLAGGRYNEQFF. The V call is TRBV5-1, the J call TRBJ2-1, with TRBD2 matching 13 bases. This CDR3 comprises 17 residues. V dropped 0 bases and J dropped 3; count of bases not matched to a gene: 3. Germline CDR1 is SGHRS and CDR2 is YFSETQ.

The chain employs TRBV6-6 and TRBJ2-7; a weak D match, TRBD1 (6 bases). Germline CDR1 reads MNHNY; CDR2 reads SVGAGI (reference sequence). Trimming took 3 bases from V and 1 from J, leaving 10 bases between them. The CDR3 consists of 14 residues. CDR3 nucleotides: TGTGCCAGCAGTTATGAGGGGGAGTCCTACGAGCAGTACTTC. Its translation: CASSYEGESYEQYF.

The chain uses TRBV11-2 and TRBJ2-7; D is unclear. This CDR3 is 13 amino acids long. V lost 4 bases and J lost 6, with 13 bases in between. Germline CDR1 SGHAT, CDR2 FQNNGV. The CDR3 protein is CASSSLAQFEQYF. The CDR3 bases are TGTGCCAGCAGCTCCTTGGCCCAGTTCGAGCAGTACTTC. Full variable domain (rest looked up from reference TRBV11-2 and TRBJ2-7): EAGVAQSPRYKIIEKRQSVAFWCNPISGHATLYWYQQILGQGPKLLIQFQNNGVVDDSQLPKDRFSAERLKGVDSTLKIQPAKLEDSAVYLCASSSLAQFEQYFGPGTRLTVT.

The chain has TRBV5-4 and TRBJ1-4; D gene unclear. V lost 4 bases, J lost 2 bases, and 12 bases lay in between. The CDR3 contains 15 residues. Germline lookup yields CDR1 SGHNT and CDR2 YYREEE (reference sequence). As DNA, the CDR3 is TGTGCCAGCAGCACCAAGGGAGGCACTAATGAAAAACTGTTTTTT. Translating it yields CASSTKGGTNEKLFF. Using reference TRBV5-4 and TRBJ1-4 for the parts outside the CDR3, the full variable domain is ETGVTQSPTHLIKTRGQQVTLRCSSQSGHNTVSWYQQALGQGPQFIFQYYREEENGRGNFPPRFSGLQFPNYSSELNVNALELDDSALYLCASSTKGGTNEKLFFGSGTQLSVL.

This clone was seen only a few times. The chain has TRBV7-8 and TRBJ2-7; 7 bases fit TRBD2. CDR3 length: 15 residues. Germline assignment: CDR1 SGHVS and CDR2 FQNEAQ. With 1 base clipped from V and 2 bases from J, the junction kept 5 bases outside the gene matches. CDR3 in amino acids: CASSLGSGATYEQYF. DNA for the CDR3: TGTGCCAGCAGCTTAGGAAGCGGGGCTACCTACGAGCAGTACTTC. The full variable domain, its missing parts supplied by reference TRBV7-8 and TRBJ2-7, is GAGVSQSPRYKVAKRGQDVALRCDPISGHVSLFWYQQALGQGPEFLTYFQNEAQLDKSGLPSDRFFAERPEGSVSTLKIQRTQQEDSAVYLCASSLGSGATYEQYFGPGTRLTVT.

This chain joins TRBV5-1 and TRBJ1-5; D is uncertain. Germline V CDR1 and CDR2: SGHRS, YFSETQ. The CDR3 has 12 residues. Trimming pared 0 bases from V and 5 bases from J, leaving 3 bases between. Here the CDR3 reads CASSLADQPQHF. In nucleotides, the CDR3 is TGCGCCAGCAGCTTGGCAGATCAGCCCCAGCATTTT.

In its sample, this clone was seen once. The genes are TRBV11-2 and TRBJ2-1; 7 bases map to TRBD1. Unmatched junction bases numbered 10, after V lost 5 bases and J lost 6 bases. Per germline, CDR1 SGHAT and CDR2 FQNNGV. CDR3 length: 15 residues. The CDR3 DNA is TGTGCCAGCAGCGCCCGCCAGAACAGGGGCAATGAGCAGTTCTTC. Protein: CASSARQNRGNEQFF.

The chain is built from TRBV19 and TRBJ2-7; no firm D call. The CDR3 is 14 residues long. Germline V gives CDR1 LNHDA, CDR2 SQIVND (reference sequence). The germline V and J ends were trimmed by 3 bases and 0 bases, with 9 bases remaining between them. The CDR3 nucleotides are TGTGCCAGTAGTATTGGGCCCCTCTCCTACGAGCAGTACTTC. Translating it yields CASSIGPLSYEQYF.

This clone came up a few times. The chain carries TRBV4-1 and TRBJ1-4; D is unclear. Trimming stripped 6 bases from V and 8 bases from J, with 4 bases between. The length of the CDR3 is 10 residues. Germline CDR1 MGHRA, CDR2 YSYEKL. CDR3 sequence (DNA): TGCGCCAGCAGTCGGGAAAAACTGTTTTTT. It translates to CASSREKLFF.

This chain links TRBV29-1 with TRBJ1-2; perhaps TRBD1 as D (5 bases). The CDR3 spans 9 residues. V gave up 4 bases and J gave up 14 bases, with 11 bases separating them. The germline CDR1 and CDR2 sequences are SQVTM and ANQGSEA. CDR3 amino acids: CSVGDWHTF. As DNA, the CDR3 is TGCAGCGTTGGGGACTGGCATACCTTC.

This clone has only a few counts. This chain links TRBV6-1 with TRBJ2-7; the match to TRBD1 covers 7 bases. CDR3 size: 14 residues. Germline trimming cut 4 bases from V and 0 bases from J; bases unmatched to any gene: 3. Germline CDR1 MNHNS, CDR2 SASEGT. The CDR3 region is CASSGRGSSYEQYF. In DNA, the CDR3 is TGTGCCAGCAGTGGCAGGGGGAGCTCCTACGAGCAGTACTTC.

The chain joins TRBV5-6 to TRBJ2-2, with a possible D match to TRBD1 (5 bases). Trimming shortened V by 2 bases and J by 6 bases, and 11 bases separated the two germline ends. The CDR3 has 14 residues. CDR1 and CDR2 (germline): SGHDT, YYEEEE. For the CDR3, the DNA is TGTGCCAGCAGCTTAGGGGCGGATCCCGGGGAGCTGTTTTTT. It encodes CASSLGADPGELFF. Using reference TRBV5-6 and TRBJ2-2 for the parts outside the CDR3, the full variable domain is DAGVTQSPTHLIKTRGQQVTLRCSPKSGHDTVSWYQQALGQGPQFIFQYYEEEERQRGNFPDRFSGHQFPNYSSELNVNALLLGDSALYLCASSLGADPGELFFGEGSRLTVL.

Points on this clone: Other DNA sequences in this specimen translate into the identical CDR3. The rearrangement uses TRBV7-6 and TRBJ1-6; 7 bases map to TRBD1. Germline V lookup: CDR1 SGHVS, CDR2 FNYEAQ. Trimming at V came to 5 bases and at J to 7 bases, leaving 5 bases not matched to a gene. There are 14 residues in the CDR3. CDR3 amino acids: CASSPGQTNSPLHF. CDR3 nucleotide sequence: TGTGCCAGCAGCCCGGGACAGACAAATTCACCCCTCCACTTT.

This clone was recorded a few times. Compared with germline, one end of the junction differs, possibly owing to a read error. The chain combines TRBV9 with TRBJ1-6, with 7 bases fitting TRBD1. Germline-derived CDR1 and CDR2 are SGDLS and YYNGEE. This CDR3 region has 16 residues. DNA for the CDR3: TGTGTCAGCAGCGCCACCGGACAGGCCGAGGATTCACCCCTCCACTTT. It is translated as CVSSATGQAEDSPLHF.

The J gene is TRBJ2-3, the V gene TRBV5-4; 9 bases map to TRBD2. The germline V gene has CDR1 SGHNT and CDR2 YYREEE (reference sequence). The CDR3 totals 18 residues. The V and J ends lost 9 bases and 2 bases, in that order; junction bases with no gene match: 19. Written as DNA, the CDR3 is TGTGCCACCACCCGATTGGCGGGGGGGTTGAAATACACAGATACGCAGTATTTT. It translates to CATTRLAGGLKYTDTQYF.

The CDR3 DNA follows: TGCGCCAGCAGCCCGCGATCACCCGAAGATACGCAGTATTTT. Protein sequence: CASSPRSPEDTQYF. This chain joins TRBV4-1 and TRBJ2-3; D unresolved. Germline values: CDR1 MGHRA, CDR2 YSYEKL. The CDR3 is 14 amino acids. Trimming removed 4 bases at V and 5 bases at J, with 13 bases between.

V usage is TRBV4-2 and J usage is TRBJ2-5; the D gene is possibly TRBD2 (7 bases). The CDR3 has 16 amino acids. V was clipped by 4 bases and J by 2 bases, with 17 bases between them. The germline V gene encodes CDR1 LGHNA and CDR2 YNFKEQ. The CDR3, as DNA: TGTGCCAGCAGCCCCCGGGGGGTAGGGGGACAAGAGACCCAGTACTTC. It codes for CASSPRGVGGQETQYF.

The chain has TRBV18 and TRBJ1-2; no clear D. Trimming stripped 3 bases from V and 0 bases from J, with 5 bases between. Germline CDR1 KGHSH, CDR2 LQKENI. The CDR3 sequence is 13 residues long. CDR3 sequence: CASSPDTNYGYTF. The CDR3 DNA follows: TGTGCCAGCTCACCCGACACTAACTATGGCTACACCTTC.

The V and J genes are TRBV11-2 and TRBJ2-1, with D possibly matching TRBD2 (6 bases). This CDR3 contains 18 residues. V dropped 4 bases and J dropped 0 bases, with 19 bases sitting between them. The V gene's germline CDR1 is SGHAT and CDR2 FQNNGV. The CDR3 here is CASSSLKSGPTSYNEQFF. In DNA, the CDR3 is TGTGCCAGCAGCTCACTTAAGAGCGGGCCGACCTCCTACAATGAGCAGTTCTTC. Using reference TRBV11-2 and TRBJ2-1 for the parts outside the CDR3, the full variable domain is EAGVAQSPRYKIIEKRQSVAFWCNPISGHATLYWYQQILGQGPKLLIQFQNNGVVDDSQLPKDRFSAERLKGVDSTLKIQPAKLEDSAVYLCASSSLKSGPTSYNEQFFGPGTRLTVL.